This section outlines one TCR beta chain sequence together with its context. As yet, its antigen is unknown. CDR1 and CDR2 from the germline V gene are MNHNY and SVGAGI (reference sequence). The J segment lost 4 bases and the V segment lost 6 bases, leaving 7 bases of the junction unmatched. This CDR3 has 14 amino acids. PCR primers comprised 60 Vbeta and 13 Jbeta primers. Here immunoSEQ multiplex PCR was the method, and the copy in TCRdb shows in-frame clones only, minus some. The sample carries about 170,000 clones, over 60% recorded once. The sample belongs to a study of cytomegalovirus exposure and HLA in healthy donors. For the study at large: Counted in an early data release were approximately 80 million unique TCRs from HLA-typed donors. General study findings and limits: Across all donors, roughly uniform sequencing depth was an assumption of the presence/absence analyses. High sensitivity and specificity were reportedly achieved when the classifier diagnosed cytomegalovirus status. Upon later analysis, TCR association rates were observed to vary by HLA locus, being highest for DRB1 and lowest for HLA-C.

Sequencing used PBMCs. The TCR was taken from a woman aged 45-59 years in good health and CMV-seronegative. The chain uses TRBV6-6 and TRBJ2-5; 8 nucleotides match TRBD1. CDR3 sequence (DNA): TGTGCCAGCAGGAAACAGGGGGTGGGAGAGACCCAGTACTTC. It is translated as CASRKQGVGETQYF.